The source of this TCR beta chain is a study of blood T cells in healthy people across ages. Germline CDR1 and CDR2: SGHTA and FQGNSA. V was trimmed by 2 bases and J by 6 bases, leaving 17 bases between them. The CDR3 is 16 amino acids. About this clonotype: Since a much larger clone is just one base distant, this may be a read error.

Primers used in a second PCR of about 7 to 12 cycles were a sample-barcoded 5' primer and a J-beta primer mix. Each cDNA molecule was tagged by a template-switch adaptor that had 12 random nucleotides. MiXCR, applied by TCRdb to the 5' RACE reads, yields one record per CDR3 protein. Among under 1,000,000 distinct CDR3 sequences listed, about 45% were seen once. The receptor comes from a man older than 75 in good health. The specimen sequenced was blood. This rearrangement joins TRBV7-2 to TRBJ2-1, with D perhaps being TRBD1 or TRBD2 (6 bases each). Written as DNA, the CDR3 is TGTGCCAGCAGCTTACGGGGGCTAGTGGGGACCAATGAGCAGTTCTTC. It yields the protein CASSLRGLVGTNEQFF. Filled out from reference TRBV7-2 and TRBJ2-1, the complete variable domain reads GAGVSQSPSNKVTEKGKDVELRCDPISGHTALYWYRQSLGQGLEFLIYFQGNSAPDKSGLPSDRFSAERTGGSVSTLTIQRTQQEDSAVYLCASSLRGLVGTNEQFFGPGTRLTVL.